The 17 T cell receptor beta chains listed next were all sequenced from one sample in a study of response to subunit inactivated influenza vaccine. Via MiXCR, TCRdb re-called the RT-PCR reads, giving one row per CDR3 protein. The sample holds about half a million distinct CDR3 sequences, approximately 11% seen once. This material consisted of PBMCs from blood, taken roughly 45 days after vaccination. These receptors all stem from a man aged 50-60 years who received an inactivated influenza vaccine.

The chain uses TRBV12-3 or TRBV12-4 and TRBJ2-3; 8 bases are shared with TRBD2. The CDR3 length is 15 residues. V gave up 3 bases and J gave up 5 bases; unmatched junction bases: 7. In DNA form, the CDR3 reads TGTGCCAGCAGTTTCCTAGCGGGTGAGATAGATACGCAGTATTTT. This gives the protein CASSFLAGEIDTQYF.

The chain recombines TRBV2 with TRBJ2-7; D call uncertain. Germline assignment: CDR1 SNHLY and CDR2 FYNNEI. Trimming removed 2 bases from V and 5 bases from J, with 10 bases in between. This CDR3 contains 13 residues. The CDR3 sequence: CASSELWGHEQYF. CDR3 sequence (DNA): TGTGCCAGCAGTGAATTGTGGGGTCACGAGCAGTACTTC.

In this sample, this clonotype turned up a few times. The V gene is TRBV5-1, the J gene TRBJ2-6, with D possibly TRBD1 on 5 matching bases. The CDR3 length is 16 residues. The ends were cut back, 0 bases at V and 4 bases at J, with 11 bases in the middle. Germline V gives CDR1 SGHRS, CDR2 YFSETQ. The CDR3 protein is CASSLGGAAGANVLTF. CDR3 DNA: TGCGCCAGCAGCTTGGGTGGGGCGGCGGGGGCCAACGTCCTGACTTTC. Complete variable domain (other parts from reference TRBV5-1 and TRBJ2-6): KAGVTQTPRYLIKTRGQQVTLSCSPISGHRSVSWYQQTPGQGLQFLFEYFSETQRNKGNFPGRFSGRQFSNSRSEMNVSTLELGDSALYLCASSLGGAAGANVLTFGAGSRLTVL.

The chain joins TRBV27 to TRBJ2-2, with D hard to call. The germline CDR1 and CDR2 sequences are MNHEY and SMNVEV (reference sequence). V lost 2 bases, J lost 5 bases, and 15 bases lay in between. This CDR3 contains 16 residues. Here the CDR3 DNA reads TGTGCCAGCAGTTTAGCCAACTCCCCGGCAACCGGGGAGCTGTTTTTT. Its translation is CASSLANSPATGELFF.

This clonotype was seen a few times. This chain links TRBV12-3 or TRBV12-4 with TRBJ2-1, with D possibly matching TRBD2 (6 bases). The CDR3 consists of 16 residues. The ends were cut back, 6 bases at V and 2 bases at J, with 17 bases in the middle. Here the CDR3 reads CASSPDPRRAYNEQFF. CDR3 in DNA: TGTGCCAGCAGCCCGGATCCTCGGAGGGCCTACAATGAGCAGTTCTTC.

This clonotype has a handful of counts. The chain recombines TRBV29-1 with TRBJ2-2; 10 nucleotides line up with TRBD2. Losses at the gene ends were 5 bases for V and 5 bases for J; bases not matched to a gene: 2. This CDR3 region has 13 residues. CDR1 and CDR2 from the germline V gene are SQVTM and ANQGSEA. In DNA form, the CDR3 reads TGCAGCGTTCGAGCGGGGGGGACCGGGGAGCTGTTTTTT. Translated: CSVRAGGTGELFF.

There are a few counts of this clonotype. The rearrangement joins TRBV12-3 or TRBV12-4 to TRBJ2-5; 7 nucleotides align to TRBD2. The V segment lost 4 bases and the J segment 1 base; nucleotides outside the gene matches: 3. The CDR3 sequence is 14 residues long. Written as DNA, the CDR3 is TGTGCCAGCAGTTATCGGACTAGCCAAGAGACCCAGTACTTC. It is translated as CASSYRTSQETQYF.

The table lists this clonotype with a few counts. The V gene is TRBV10-3, the J gene TRBJ2-7; TRBD1 matches 7 bases. Germline CDR1 ENHRY, CDR2 SYGVKD. Trimming cost V 4 bases and J 3 bases; bases outside gene matches: 3. This CDR3 has 13 residues. CDR3 coding DNA: TGTGCCATCAGTGGGAACAGGGGCTACGAGCAGTACTTC. Protein product: CAISGNRGYEQYF.

The genes are TRBV20-1 and TRBJ2-7; D perhaps matches TRBD1 (5 bases). Germline values: CDR1 DFQATT, CDR2 SNEGSKA (reference sequence). The CDR3 is 10 residues long. The ends were cut back, 4 bases at V and 11 bases at J, with 12 bases in the middle. As DNA, the CDR3 is TGCAGTGCTAAAGGGGCGTGGGAGTACTTC. It is translated as CSAKGAWEYF.

The chain employs TRBV12-3 or TRBV12-4 and TRBJ2-1; D uncertain. Trimming took 6 bases from V and 9 from J, leaving 15 bases between them. This CDR3 has 13 amino acids. CDR3 in DNA: TGTGCCAGCAGCCCAGGCCCGAGGTTTGAGCAGTTCTTC. It is translated as CASSPGPRFEQFF.

This clonotype came up a few times. The chain combines TRBV9 with TRBJ2-7; 9 bases fit TRBD2. The V segment lost 2 bases and the J segment 6 bases; nucleotides outside the gene matches: 9. There are 15 residues in the CDR3. Germline V gene lookup returns CDR1 SGDLS and CDR2 YYNGEE. Here the CDR3 DNA reads TGTGCCAGCAGCGTTAGCGGGAGTACGGCGGCCGAGCAGTACTTC. Protein product: CASSVSGSTAAEQYF.

This clonotype was found many times. The V and J genes are TRBV5-1 and TRBJ1-1, with unresolved D. From germline, CDR1 is SGHRS and CDR2 YFSETQ. The CDR3 runs 14 residues. The germline V and J ends were trimmed by 2 bases and 1 base, with 9 bases remaining between them. CDR3 protein: CASSLPQSNTEAFF. In nucleotides, the CDR3 is TGCGCCAGCAGCTTACCCCAATCGAACACTGAAGCTTTCTTT.

The chain links TRBV7-8 to TRBJ1-2; the D is unclear. The germline V gene encodes CDR1 SGHVS and CDR2 FQNEAQ. The CDR3 is 16 residues long. Trimming shortened V by 0 bases and J by 7 bases, and 18 bases separated the two germline ends. The DNA of the CDR3 is TGTGCCAGCAGCTTAGCGCCAATAGCGCTGGTTTTTGGCTACACCTTC. Its protein is CASSLAPIALVFGYTF.

This clonotype has just a few counts. The chain has TRBV7-2 and TRBJ2-5; 11 nucleotides match TRBD1. The trim removed 5 bases at V and 4 bases at J, leaving 9 bases unmatched. Germline V gene data show CDR1 as SGHTA and CDR2 as FQGNSA. The CDR3 consists of 16 residues. This CDR3 is CASSPWGTGGLETQYF. The CDR3 DNA reads TGTGCCAGCAGCCCATGGGGGACAGGGGGTTTAGAGACCCAGTACTTC.

This chain links TRBV5-1 with TRBJ2-3, with D perhaps being TRBD1 or TRBD2 (5 bases each). Per germline, CDR1 SGHRS and CDR2 YFSETQ. V lost 6 bases, J lost 0 bases, and 14 bases lay in between. This CDR3 comprises 15 residues. Here the CDR3 DNA reads TGCGCCAGCAAGCTCGCTGGGGGTAGCACAGATACGCAGTATTTT. Its translation is CASKLAGGSTDTQYF.

This clonotype was recorded at least ten times. The V gene is TRBV12-3 or TRBV12-4, the J gene TRBJ1-4; 9 bases agree with TRBD1. V gave up 7 bases and J gave up 8 bases; unmatched junction bases: 5. CDR3 size: 13 residues. CDR3: CASNRGQGEKLFF. CDR3 bases: TGTGCCAGCAACCGCGGACAGGGGGAAAAACTGTTTTTT.

This clonotype has a count of ten or more. V usage is TRBV6-5 and J usage is TRBJ1-5, with 9 nucleotides matching TRBD1. This CDR3 comprises 16 residues. Germline V gene sequence: CDR1 MNHEY, CDR2 SVGAGI. V was clipped by 0 bases and J by 5 bases; unmatched bases: 5. The CDR3 is CASSYSKGTGYQPQHF. CDR3 sequence (DNA): TGTGCCAGCAGTTACTCGAAAGGGACAGGGTATCAGCCCCAGCATTTT.